This T cell receptor beta chain was retrieved from a study of cytomegalovirus exposure and HLA in healthy donors. Study context: Earlier work reported some 110 million unique TCR beta sequences from 150 million to 200 million T cells.

CDR3 length: 17 amino acids. Trimming at V came to 1 base and at J to 6 bases, leaving 8 bases not matched to a gene. Germline V lookup: CDR1 MGHDK, CDR2 SYGVNS. Vbeta (60) and Jbeta (13) primers were used in the PCR. Assay used: immunoSEQ multiplex PCR; TCRdb lists only in-frame clones, some missing. The sample lists roughly 100,000 clones, about 64% seen once, with less than 3.5% in the top ten. This receptor was obtained from a female donor in good health and CMV-seronegative. The material sequenced was PBMCs. The chain is built from TRBV25-1 and TRBJ1-6; TRBD1 aligns across 8 bases. The CDR3 DNA reads TGTGCCAGCAGTGAATTGGGACCAGGGGGCTCTAATTCACCCCTCCACTTT. Translating gives CASSELGPGGSNSPLHF.